This T cell receptor (beta chain) emerged from a study of blood T cell repertoires in COVID-19. Study at large: PBMCs, B-cell-depleted T cells, or T cells were the source of the cDNA or gDNA that made up the material.

Original processing notes: Counts of nucleated cells, estimated from reference gene primer amplification, were obtained. Repertoires were generated with immunoSEQ multiplex PCR, while TCRdb's copy carries only in-frame clones and drops some. Clonal size and the V and J genes are those of that table, whereas D and trimming came from the DNA. Of a few hundred thousand clones in the sample, 86% were seen once. From germline, CDR1 is SGHTA and CDR2 FQGNSA. This CDR3 region has 18 residues. The trim removed 1 base at V and 0 bases at J, leaving 9 bases unmatched. The clonotype comes from a woman aged 30 to 39 with active or convalescent COVID-19. Material for sequencing was peripheral blood. The rearrangement uses TRBV7-2 and TRBJ1-1; 9 bases align to TRBD1. The DNA of the CDR3 is TGTGCCAGCAGCTTAGGCCGAGGACAGGGGAGGATGAACACTGAAGCTTTCTTT. It codes for CASSLGRGQGRMNTEAFF.